Shown below are 17 T cell receptor beta chains from a single sample sequenced in a study of T cell responses to AZD1222 COVID-19 vaccine. Here immunoSEQ multiplex PCR was the method, and the copy in TCRdb shows in-frame clones only, minus some. The sample consists of about 100,000 clones, roughly 85% of them appearing once. The material was peripheral blood, obtained 28 days after the second AZD1222 dose. Source of these receptors: an adult who received the AZD1222 COVID-19 vaccine.

This chain links TRBV28 with TRBJ2-7; D gene ambiguous. Trimming cost V 7 bases and J 3 bases, with 4 bases left between them. The germline V gene encodes CDR1 MDHEN and CDR2 SYDVKM. CDR3 length: 10 residues. Here the CDR3 DNA reads TGTGCCAGCAAGAGCTACGAGCAGTACTTC. Translation: CASKSYEQYF.

This clone was counted a single time. DNA of the CDR3: TGTGCCAGCAGCCCCGGGGCAGGGATATTTTCACCCCTCCACTTT. Its protein product is CASSPGAGIFSPLHF. This rearrangement joins TRBV28 to TRBJ1-6; a weak D match, TRBD1 (5 bases). Germline V CDR1 and CDR2: MDHEN, SYDVKM. This CDR3 region has 15 residues. Trimming shortened V by 6 bases and J by 9 bases, and 18 bases separated the two germline ends.

This rearrangement joins TRBV27 to TRBJ1-2, with TRBD1 matching 7 bases. Per germline, CDR1 MNHEY and CDR2 SMNVEV (reference sequence). This CDR3 comprises 15 residues. V gave up 5 bases and J gave up 9 bases; unmatched junction bases: 15. The CDR3 loop reads CASSLRQGTIMSYTF. CDR3 coding DNA: TGTGCCAGCAGTCTAAGACAGGGAACTATTATGAGCTACACCTTC.

The chain joins TRBV30 to TRBJ2-3; D unresolved. The germline V and J ends were trimmed by 2 bases and 8 bases, with 20 bases remaining between them. Germline lookup yields CDR1 GTSNPN and CDR2 SVGIG (reference sequence). This CDR3 region has 15 residues. The CDR3, as DNA: TGTGCCTGGAGTCAAGCTGGGTCCCCCGCGTCTACGCAGTATTTT. Residues: CAWSQAGSPASTQYF. Based on the CDR3 plus reference TRBV30 and TRBJ2-3, the full variable domain is SQTIHQWPATLVQPVGSPLSLECTVEGTSNPNLYWYRQAAGRGLQLLFYSVGIGQISSEVPQNLSASRPQDRQFILSSKKLLLSDSGFYLCAWSQAGSPASTQYFGPGTRLTVL.

This sequence joins TRBV29-1 and TRBJ2-7; 7 nucleotides line up with TRBD1. The trim removed 7 bases at V and 5 bases at J, leaving 11 bases unmatched. Germline values: CDR1 SQVTM, CDR2 ANQGSEA. CDR3 length: 13 residues. The CDR3 coding sequence is TGCAGCGCTGGCGCCAGGGGGTACCACGAGCAGTACTTC. Encoded protein: CSAGARGYHEQYF.

This chain uses TRBV19 with TRBJ1-5; no clear D. Germline CDR1 and CDR2: LNHDA and SQIVND (reference sequence). Trimming pared 4 bases from V and 6 bases from J, leaving 16 bases between. The CDR3 runs 15 residues. CDR3 protein: CASSKGQGFTQPQHF. The CDR3 DNA is TGTGCCAGTAGTAAAGGCCAAGGGTTCACTCAGCCCCAGCATTTT.

This rearrangement joins TRBV6-5 to TRBJ1-5; D is unclear. CDR1 is MNHEY, CDR2 SVGAGI, per germline. The CDR3 covers 16 residues. V lost 0 bases to trimming and J lost 5 bases, with 14 bases between them. CDR3 amino acids: CASSYSGPKPDQPQHF. In DNA form, the CDR3 reads TGTGCCAGCAGTTACTCGGGCCCAAAACCCGATCAGCCCCAGCATTTT.

The genes are TRBV6-5 and TRBJ1-4; maybe TRBD1 (5 bases). The CDR3 length is 14 residues. Germline V gene data show CDR1 as MNHEY and CDR2 as SVGAGI. V was trimmed by 10 bases and J by 8 bases, leaving 20 bases between them. CDR3: CATAFGAGNEKLFF. CDR3 DNA sequence: TGTGCCACAGCCTTCGGGGCAGGGAACGAAAAACTGTTTTTT.

This clone was picked up a small number of times. The chain carries TRBV6-5 and TRBJ1-1; D is uncertain. Between the trimmed V and J ends, which lost 2 bases and 4 bases, there was a span of 11 bases. Germline CDR1 and CDR2: MNHEY and SVGAGI. This CDR3 is built from 14 residues. For the CDR3, the DNA is TGTGCCAGCAGTTACGTCCGATGGAGCACTGAAGCTTTCTTT. Its translation: CASSYVRWSTEAFF.

The V call is TRBV9, the J call TRBJ2-3, with D unresolved. Trimming shortened V by 3 bases and J by 0 bases, and 11 bases separated the two germline ends. The germline gives CDR1 SGDLS, CDR2 YYNGEE. The CDR3 is 15 residues long. The CDR3 bases are TGTGCCAGCAGCGGGATCGTGGGGAGCACAGATACGCAGTATTTT. Translating gives CASSGIVGSTDTQYF.

This clone was recorded only once. J is TRBJ2-7 and V is TRBV28, with D maybe TRBD1 (5 bases). CDR3 size: 13 residues. V dropped 10 bases and J dropped 1 base, with 14 bases sitting between them. Looked up from germline, CDR1 is MDHEN and CDR2 is SYDVKM. CDR3 in amino acids: CATHLAGSYEQYF. CDR3 nucleotide sequence: TGTGCCACCCACTTGGCAGGGTCCTACGAGCAGTACTTC.

This clone came up a few times. This chain uses TRBV30 with TRBJ1-2, with a tentative D call TRBD1 (6 bases). Trimming stripped 5 bases from V and 12 bases from J, with 16 bases between. The CDR3 loop spans 11 amino acids. Germline CDR1 reads GTSNPN; CDR2 reads SVGIG (reference sequence). The CDR3 coding sequence is TGTGCCTGGGGACAGACTGTGCGACACACCTTC. This codes for CAWGQTVRHTF.

The DNA for the CDR3 is TGTGCCACCAGCACGACCCTGACAGGGGACAATTCACCCCTCCACTTT. As protein: CATSTTLTGDNSPLHF. The chain employs TRBV15 and TRBJ1-6; 8 nucleotides align to TRBD1. J lost 7 bases, V lost 4 bases, and 9 bases had no gene match. Germline V gene data show CDR1 as LNHNV and CDR2 as YYDKDF (reference sequence). The CDR3 has 16 residues.

This chain joins TRBV10-2 and TRBJ1-2; D gene ambiguous. The CDR3 covers 11 residues. Germline values: CDR1 WSHSY, CDR2 SAAADI. Trimming pared 6 bases from V and 1 base from J, leaving 3 bases between. CDR3 sequence (DNA): TGCGCCAGCAGGGATAACTATGGCTACACCTTC. It is translated as CASRDNYGYTF.

This clone was seen just once. The gene calls are TRBV15 and TRBJ1-5; D remains ambiguous. The CDR3 runs 13 residues. From germline, CDR1 is LNHNV and CDR2 YYDKDF (reference sequence). V lost 5 bases and J lost 3, with 8 bases in between. CDR3 bases: TGTGCCACCAGCTTCCGCCTCAATCAGCCCCAGCATTTT. The encoded protein is CATSFRLNQPQHF.

This clone was counted between two and nine times. The chain joins TRBV4-3 to TRBJ1-1, with D unresolved. Trimming left V 1 base short and J 1 base short, with 13 bases between. The CDR3 totals 16 residues. Germline CDR1 is LGHNA and CDR2 is YSLEER. CDR3 nucleotides: TGCGCCAGCAGCCAAGTGCGTGAGGGTCCGAACACTGAAGCTTTCTTT. It specifies CASSQVREGPNTEAFF.

This clone was observed once. The rearrangement uses TRBV5-5 and TRBJ2-5; tentative D call: TRBD1 (5 bases). CDR1 SGHKS and CDR2 YYEKEE come from the germline V gene (reference sequence). The CDR3 length is 16 residues. V was trimmed by 4 bases and J by 2 bases, leaving 18 bases between them. CDR3 DNA: TGTGCCAGCAGCAGAACGCCCCGACAGATTCAAGAGACCCAGTACTTC. Its protein product is CASSRTPRQIQETQYF.